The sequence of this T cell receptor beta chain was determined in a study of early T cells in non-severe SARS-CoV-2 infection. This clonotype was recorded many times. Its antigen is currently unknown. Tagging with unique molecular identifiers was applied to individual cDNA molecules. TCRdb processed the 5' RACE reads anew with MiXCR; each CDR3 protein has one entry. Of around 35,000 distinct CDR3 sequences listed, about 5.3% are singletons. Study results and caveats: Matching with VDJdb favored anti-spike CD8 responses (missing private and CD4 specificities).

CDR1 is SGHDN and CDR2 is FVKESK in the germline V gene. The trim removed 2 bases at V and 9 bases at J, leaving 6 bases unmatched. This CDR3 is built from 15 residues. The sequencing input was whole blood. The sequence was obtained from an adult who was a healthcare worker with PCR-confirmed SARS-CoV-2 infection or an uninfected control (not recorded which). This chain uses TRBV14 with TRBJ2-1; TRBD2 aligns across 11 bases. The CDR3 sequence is CASSQSLAGAVEQFF. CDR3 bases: TGTGCCAGCAGCCAATCACTAGCGGGAGCGGTTGAGCAGTTCTTC.